This section outlines one TCR beta chain sequence together with its context. In this CDR3 the conserved last residue, phenylalanine or tryptophan, is missing, so a read error is likely. Produced via immunoSEQ multiplex PCR; TCRdb's table is partial and in-frame only. The profile covers roughly 8,700 clones, with roughly 87% appearing a single time and 0.8% to 1.2% taken by the ten largest. This record belongs to a study of blood T cell dynamics during melanoma immunotherapy. At the level of the study: Metastatic melanoma patients received first-line pembrolizumab or nivolumab plus ipilimumab.

Regarding time point: week 3, after first cycle of checkpoint inhibitor. One draw preceded checkpoint blockade; another followed its first cycle at week 3. Response was assessed by RECIST 1.1 at 12 weeks, except two rapid progressors. The clonotype was recovered from a human donor with melanoma. The specimen comprised blood, sampled from a patient treated with checkpoint blockade.

The CDR3 region has the DNA TGTGCCACCCAACAGGGTGGTTCCTACGAGCAGTACCTC. Translating it yields CATQQGGSYEQYL. This chain uses TRBV19 with TRBJ2-7; D might be TRBD1 (6 bases). The germline V gene has CDR1 LNHDA and CDR2 SQIVND (reference sequence). There are 13 residues in the CDR3. V lost 10 bases to trimming and J lost 1 base, with 14 bases between them.